These 3 T cell receptor beta chains originate from one sample sequenced in a study of blood T cell repertoires in COVID-19. Produced via immunoSEQ multiplex PCR; TCRdb's table is partial and in-frame only. This table has about 41,000 clones, more than 70% appearing once. Sequenced: peripheral blood. The source of these receptors is a human donor in a cohort sampled during active COVID-19.

V and J are TRBV3-1 (or the pseudogene TRBV3-2) and TRBJ2-2; 7 bases fit TRBD2. CDR1 is LGHDT, CDR2 YNNKEL, per germline (reference sequence). J gave up 8 bases and V 1 base, and 4 bases lay outside the gene matches. The CDR3 covers 14 residues. The CDR3 coding sequence is TGTGCCAGCAGCCAAGGCGGGAGAAGGGGGGAGCTGTTTTTT. Encoded protein: CASSQGGRRGELFF.

V and J are TRBV19 and TRBJ2-3; 9 bases match TRBD2. The CDR3 extends over 15 amino acids. The V segment lost 7 bases and the J segment 1 base; nucleotides outside the gene matches: 6. The germline CDR1 and CDR2 sequences are LNHDA and SQIVND (reference sequence). The CDR3 DNA is TGTGCCAGTAATGATCTAGCGGGACGCACAGATACGCAGTATTTT. It translates to CASNDLAGRTDTQYF.

The rearrangement links TRBV6-5 to TRBJ1-2, with 9 bases aligning to TRBD1. Trimming cost V 5 bases and J 6 bases; bases outside gene matches: 7. This CDR3 region has 14 residues. Germline V lookup: CDR1 MNHEY, CDR2 SVGAGI. This CDR3 is CASSRDRGINGYTF. In nucleotides, the CDR3 is TGTGCCAGCAGTCGCGACAGGGGGATAAATGGCTACACCTTC.